Following are 10 T cell receptor beta chains from one sample sequenced in a study of blood T cell repertoires in COVID-19. TCRdb's copy holds only in-frame clones and misses some; the assay was immunoSEQ multiplex PCR. This sample has 210,000 or so clones, with about 86% found just once. What was sequenced was peripheral blood. These receptors were obtained from a woman aged 45-65 years with acute or convalescent COVID-19.

This clone has just one count. This sequence joins TRBV19 and TRBJ2-3; 8 bases are a match to TRBD2. The length of the CDR3 is 15 residues. CDR1 is LNHDA, CDR2 SQIVND, per germline (reference sequence). Trimming took 6 bases from V and 1 from J; bases not matched to a gene: 6. The CDR3 sequence is CASRWTSRGTDTQYF. In DNA, the CDR3 is TGTGCCAGTAGGTGGACTAGCCGGGGCACAGATACGCAGTATTTT.

This chain links TRBV19 with TRBJ1-1; D uncertain. This CDR3 spans 11 amino acids. CDR1 and CDR2 from the germline V gene are LNHDA and SQIVND (reference sequence). Trimming removed 7 bases from V and 4 bases from J, with 7 bases in between. Written as DNA, the CDR3 is TGTGCCAGTACGGAGGGCACTGAAGCTTTCTTT. Its translation: CASTEGTEAFF.

The J gene is TRBJ1-4, the V gene TRBV5-4; 9 nucleotides align to TRBD1. CDR3 length equals 14 residues. CDR1 is SGHNT and CDR2 is YYREEE in the germline V gene (reference sequence). After removal of 4 bases from V and 10 bases from J, the junction contained 8 bases not matched to a gene. Here the CDR3 DNA reads TGTGCCAGCAGCCGTAACAGGGGGCAAGGAAAACTGTTTTTT. It codes for CASSRNRGQGKLFF.

This chain's CDR3 is CAIKDRLNQPQHF. CDR3 nucleotides: TGTGCCATCAAGGACAGACTCAATCAGCCCCAGCATTTT. The rearrangement joins TRBV5-6 to TRBJ1-5; weak D call: TRBD1 (6 bases). CDR3 length equals 13 residues. Between the trimmed V and J ends, which lost 9 bases and 3 bases, there was a span of 13 bases. From germline, CDR1 is SGHDT and CDR2 YYEEEE. Supplemented by reference TRBV5-6 and TRBJ1-5, the full variable domain reads DAGVTQSPTHLIKTRGQQVTLRCSPKSGHDTVSWYQQALGQGPQFIFQYYEEEERQRGNFPDRFSGHQFPNYSSELNVNALLLGDSALYLCAIKDRLNQPQHFGDGTRLSIL.

The chain is built from TRBV7-9 and TRBJ2-7; TRBD1 is a possible D gene (6 bases). This CDR3 is built from 13 residues. V was trimmed by 1 base and J by 3 bases, leaving 7 bases between them. Looked up from germline, CDR1 is SEHNR and CDR2 is FQNEAQ (reference sequence). The CDR3, as DNA: TGTGCCAGCAGCTTAGGGGACATCTACGAGCAGTACTTC. It codes for CASSLGDIYEQYF.

CDR3 DNA sequence: TGTGCCAGCAGTGAAGCGCTGGCTAGCGGGAGGGAGACCCAGTACTTC. Translated, it gives CASSEALASGRETQYF. The chain links TRBV6-1 to TRBJ2-5; 11 bases match TRBD2. V lost 0 bases and J lost 5; bases outside the gene matches: 5. CDR3 length: 16 residues. Germline V lookup: CDR1 MNHNS, CDR2 SASEGT.

This chain connects TRBV5-4 to TRBJ1-1; D is unresolved. Trimming took 4 bases from V and 6 from J, leaving 13 bases between them. The germline V gene has CDR1 SGHNT and CDR2 YYREEE (reference sequence). The CDR3 covers 13 residues. The CDR3 here is CASSLLNEAEAFF. The CDR3 coding sequence is TGTGCCAGCAGCCTGCTGAACGAGGCTGAAGCTTTCTTT.

The chain recombines TRBV30 with TRBJ2-1; a possible D gene is TRBD1 (5 bases). Trimming cost V 0 bases and J 8 bases, with 14 bases left between them. Germline V lookup: CDR1 GTSNPN, CDR2 SVGIG (reference sequence). The CDR3 has 14 amino acids. CDR3 amino acids: CAWSVQVRVDEQFF. DNA of the CDR3: TGTGCCTGGAGTGTACAGGTTAGGGTCGATGAGCAGTTCTTC.

The rearrangement uses TRBV19 and TRBJ2-3; 8 bases are shared with TRBD2. V was pared by 6 bases and J by 5 bases, with 4 bases of the junction left unmatched. Germline CDR1 and CDR2: LNHDA and SQIVND (reference sequence). The CDR3 sequence is 13 residues long. The DNA of the CDR3 is TGTGCCAGTAGCGGGACTAGGAAAGATACGCAGTATTTT. Translating it yields CASSGTRKDTQYF.

This clone was seen a few times. The V and J genes are TRBV9 and TRBJ2-1, with D possibly being TRBD2 (7 bases). V was clipped by 3 bases and J by 1 base, with 20 bases between them. Germline lookup yields CDR1 SGDLS and CDR2 YYNGEE. The CDR3 runs to 18 residues. CDR3 loop: CASSEPLAGALSYNEQFF. In nucleotides, the CDR3 is TGTGCCAGCAGCGAGCCCCTGGCGGGGGCTCTTTCCTACAATGAGCAGTTCTTC.